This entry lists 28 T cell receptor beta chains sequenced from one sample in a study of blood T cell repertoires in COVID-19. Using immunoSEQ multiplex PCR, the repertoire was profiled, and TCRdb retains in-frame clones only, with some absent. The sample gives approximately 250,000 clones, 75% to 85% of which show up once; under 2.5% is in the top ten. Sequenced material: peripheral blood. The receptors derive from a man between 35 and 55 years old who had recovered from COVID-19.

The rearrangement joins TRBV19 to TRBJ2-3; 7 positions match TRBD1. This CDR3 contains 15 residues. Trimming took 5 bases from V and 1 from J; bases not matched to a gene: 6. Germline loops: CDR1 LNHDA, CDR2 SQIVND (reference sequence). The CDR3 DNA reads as TGTGCCAGTAGTTACAGGGGCTGGGGCACAGATACGCAGTATTTT. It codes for CASSYRGWGTDTQYF.

The CDR3: CATSRGMGPGGNNEQFF. CDR3 in DNA: TGTGCCACCAGCAGAGGGATGGGTCCGGGGGGAAACAATGAGCAGTTCTTC. The chain carries TRBV15 and TRBJ2-1, with 7 bases matching TRBD2. The V gene end was trimmed by 1 base and the J gene end by 5 bases; junction bases not matched to a gene: 11. CDR1 is LNHNV, CDR2 YYDKDF, per germline (reference sequence). This CDR3 has 17 amino acids.

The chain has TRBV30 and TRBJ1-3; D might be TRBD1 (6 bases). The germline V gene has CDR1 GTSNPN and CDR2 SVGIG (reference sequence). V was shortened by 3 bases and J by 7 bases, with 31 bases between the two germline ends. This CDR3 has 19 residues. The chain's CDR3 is CAWSQRGFKISLRYNTIYF. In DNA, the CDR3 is TGTGCCTGGAGCCAGAGGGGGTTTAAAATTTCTCTGCGGTACAACACCATATATTTT.

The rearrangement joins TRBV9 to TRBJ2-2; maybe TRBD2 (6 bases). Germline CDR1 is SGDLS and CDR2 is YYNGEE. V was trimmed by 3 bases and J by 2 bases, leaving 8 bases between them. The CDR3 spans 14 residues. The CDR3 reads CASSARGNTGELFF. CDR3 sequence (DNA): TGTGCCAGCAGCGCGCGGGGAAACACCGGGGAGCTGTTTTTT. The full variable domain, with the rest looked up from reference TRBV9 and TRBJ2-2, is DSGVTQTPKHLITATGQRVTLRCSPRSGDLSVYWYQQSLDQGLQFLIQYYNGEERAKGNILERFSAQQFPDLHSELNLSSLELGDSALYFCASSARGNTGELFFGEGSRLTVL.

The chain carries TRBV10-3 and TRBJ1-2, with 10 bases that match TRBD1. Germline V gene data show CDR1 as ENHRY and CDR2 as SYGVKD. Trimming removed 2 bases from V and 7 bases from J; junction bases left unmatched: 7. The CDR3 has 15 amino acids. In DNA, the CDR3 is TGTGCCATCAGTGAGGACCGGGACAGGGGTGGTGGCTACACCTTC. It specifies CAISEDRDRGGGYTF.

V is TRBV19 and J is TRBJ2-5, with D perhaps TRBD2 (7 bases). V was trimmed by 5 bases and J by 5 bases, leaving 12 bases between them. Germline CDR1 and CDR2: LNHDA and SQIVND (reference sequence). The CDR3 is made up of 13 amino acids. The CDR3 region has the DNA TGTGCCAGTAGTGACGGGGGGCACGAGACCCAGTACTTC. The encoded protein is CASSDGGHETQYF. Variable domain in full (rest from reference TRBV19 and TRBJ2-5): DGGITQSPKYLFRKEGQNVTLSCEQNLNHDAMYWYRQDPGQGLRLIYYSQIVNDFQKGDIAEGYSVSREKKESFPLTVTSAQKNPTAFYLCASSDGGHETQYFGPGTRLLVL.

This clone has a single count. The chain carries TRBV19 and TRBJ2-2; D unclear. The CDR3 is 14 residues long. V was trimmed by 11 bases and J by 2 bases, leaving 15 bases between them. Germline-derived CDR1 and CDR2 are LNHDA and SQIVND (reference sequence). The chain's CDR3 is CAAEKRQNTGELFF. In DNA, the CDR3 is TGTGCCGCCGAAAAGAGGCAAAACACCGGGGAGCTGTTTTTT.

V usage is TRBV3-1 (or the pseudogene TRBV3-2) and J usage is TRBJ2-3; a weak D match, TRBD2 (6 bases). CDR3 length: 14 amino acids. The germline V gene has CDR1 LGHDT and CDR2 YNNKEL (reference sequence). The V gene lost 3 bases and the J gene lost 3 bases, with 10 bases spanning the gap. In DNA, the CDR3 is TGTGCCAGCAGCCAGGGGGGTGGGACAGATACGCAGTATTTT. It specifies CASSQGGGTDTQYF.

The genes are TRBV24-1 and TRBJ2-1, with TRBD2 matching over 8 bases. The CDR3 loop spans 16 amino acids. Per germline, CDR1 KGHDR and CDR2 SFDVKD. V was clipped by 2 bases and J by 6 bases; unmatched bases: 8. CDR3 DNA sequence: TGTGCCACCAGTGATTCAGGACTAGCTGACGGCAATGAGCAGTTCTTC. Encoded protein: CATSDSGLADGNEQFF.

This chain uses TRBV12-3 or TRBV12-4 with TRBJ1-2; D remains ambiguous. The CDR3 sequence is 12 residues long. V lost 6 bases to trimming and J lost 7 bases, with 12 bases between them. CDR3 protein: CASRKDRGGYTF. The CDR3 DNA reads TGTGCCAGCAGAAAGGACCGGGGTGGCTACACCTTC.

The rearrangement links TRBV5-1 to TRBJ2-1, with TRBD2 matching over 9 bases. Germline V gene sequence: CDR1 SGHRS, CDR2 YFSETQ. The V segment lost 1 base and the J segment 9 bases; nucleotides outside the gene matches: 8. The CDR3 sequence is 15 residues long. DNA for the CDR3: TGCGCCAGCAGCTTGTTCTCAGCGGGAGGCAGTGAGCAGTTCTTC. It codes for CASSLFSAGGSEQFF.

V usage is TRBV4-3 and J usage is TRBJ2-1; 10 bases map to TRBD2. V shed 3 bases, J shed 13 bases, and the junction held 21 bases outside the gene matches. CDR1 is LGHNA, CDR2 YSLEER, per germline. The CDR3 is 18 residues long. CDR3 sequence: CASSQSVWRSGRASVQFF. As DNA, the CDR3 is TGCGCCAGCAGCCAGTCCGTATGGCGGAGCGGGAGGGCCTCGGTACAGTTCTTC.

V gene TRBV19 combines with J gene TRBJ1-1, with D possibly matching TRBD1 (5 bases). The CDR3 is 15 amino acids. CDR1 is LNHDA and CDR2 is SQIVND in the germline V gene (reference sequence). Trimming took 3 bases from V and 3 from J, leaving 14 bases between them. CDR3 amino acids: CASSIYGGEYTEAFF. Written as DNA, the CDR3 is TGTGCCAGTAGTATTTACGGGGGTGAGTACACTGAAGCTTTCTTT.

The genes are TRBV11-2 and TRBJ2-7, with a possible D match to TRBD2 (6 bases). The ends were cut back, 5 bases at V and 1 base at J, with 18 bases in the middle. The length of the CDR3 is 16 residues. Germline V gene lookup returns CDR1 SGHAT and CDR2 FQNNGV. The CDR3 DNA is TGTGCCAGCAGCCCTAATCCGCGGGGACTGTCCTACGAGCAGTACTTC. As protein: CASSPNPRGLSYEQYF.

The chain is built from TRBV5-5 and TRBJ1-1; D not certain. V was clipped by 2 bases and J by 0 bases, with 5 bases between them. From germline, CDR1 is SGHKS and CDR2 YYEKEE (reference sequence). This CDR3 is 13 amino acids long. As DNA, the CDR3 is TGTGCCAGCAGCTTAATAGTGAACACTGAAGCTTTCTTT. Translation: CASSLIVNTEAFF.

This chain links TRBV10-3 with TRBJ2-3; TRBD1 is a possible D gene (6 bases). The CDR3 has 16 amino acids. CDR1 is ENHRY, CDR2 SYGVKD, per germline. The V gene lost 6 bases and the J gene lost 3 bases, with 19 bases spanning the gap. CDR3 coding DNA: TGTGCCATCAGAGATACGGGACACCCACTAACAGATACGCAGTATTTT. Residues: CAIRDTGHPLTDTQYF.

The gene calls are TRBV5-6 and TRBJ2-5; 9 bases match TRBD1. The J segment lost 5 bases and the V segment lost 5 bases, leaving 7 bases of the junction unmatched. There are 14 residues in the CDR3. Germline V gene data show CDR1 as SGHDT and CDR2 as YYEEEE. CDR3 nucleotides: TGTGCCAGCAGAATGACAGGGGGTGAGGAGACCCAGTACTTC. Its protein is CASRMTGGEETQYF.

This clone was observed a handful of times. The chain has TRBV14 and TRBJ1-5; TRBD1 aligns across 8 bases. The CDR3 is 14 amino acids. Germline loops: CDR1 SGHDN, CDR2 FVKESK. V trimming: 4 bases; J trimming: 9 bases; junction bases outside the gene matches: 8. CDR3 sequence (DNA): TGTGCCAGCAGCCCCATTGGACAGGGTTGGCCCCAGCATTTT. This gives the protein CASSPIGQGWPQHF.

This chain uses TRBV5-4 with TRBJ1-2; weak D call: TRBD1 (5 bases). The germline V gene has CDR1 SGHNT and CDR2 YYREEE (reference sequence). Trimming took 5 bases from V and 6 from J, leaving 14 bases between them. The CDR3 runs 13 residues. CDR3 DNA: TGTGCCAGCAGGCAGACAGATCTGGATGGCTACACCTTC. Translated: CASRQTDLDGYTF.

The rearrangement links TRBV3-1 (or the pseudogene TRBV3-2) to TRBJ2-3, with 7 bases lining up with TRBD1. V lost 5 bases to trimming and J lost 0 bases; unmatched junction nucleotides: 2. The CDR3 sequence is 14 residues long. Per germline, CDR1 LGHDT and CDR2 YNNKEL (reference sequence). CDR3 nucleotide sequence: TGTGCCAGCAGCGAACAGGGGAGCACAGATACGCAGTATTTT. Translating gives CASSEQGSTDTQYF.

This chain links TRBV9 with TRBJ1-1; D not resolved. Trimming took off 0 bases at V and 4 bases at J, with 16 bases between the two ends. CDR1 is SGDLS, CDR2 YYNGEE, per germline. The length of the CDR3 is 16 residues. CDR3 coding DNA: TGTGCCAGCAGCGTAGGGCCCTCCCGCGCGGGCACTGAAGCTTTCTTT. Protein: CASSVGPSRAGTEAFF. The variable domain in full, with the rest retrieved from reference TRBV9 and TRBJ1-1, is DSGVTQTPKHLITATGQRVTLRCSPRSGDLSVYWYQQSLDQGLQFLIQYYNGEERAKGNILERFSAQQFPDLHSELNLSSLELGDSALYFCASSVGPSRAGTEAFFGQGTRLTVV.

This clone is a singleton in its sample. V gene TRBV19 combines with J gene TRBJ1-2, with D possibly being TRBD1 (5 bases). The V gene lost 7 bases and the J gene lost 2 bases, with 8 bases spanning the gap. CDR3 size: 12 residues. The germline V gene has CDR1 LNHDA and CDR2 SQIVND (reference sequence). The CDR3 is CASMGRNYGYTF. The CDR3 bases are TGTGCCAGTATGGGGCGAAACTATGGCTACACCTTC.

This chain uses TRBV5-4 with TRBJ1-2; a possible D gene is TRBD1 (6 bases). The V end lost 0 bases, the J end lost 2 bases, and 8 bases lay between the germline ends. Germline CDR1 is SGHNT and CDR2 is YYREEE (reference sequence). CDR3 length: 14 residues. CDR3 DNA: TGTGCCAGCAGCTTGGCCGGACAGAACTATGGCTACACCTTC. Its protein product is CASSLAGQNYGYTF.

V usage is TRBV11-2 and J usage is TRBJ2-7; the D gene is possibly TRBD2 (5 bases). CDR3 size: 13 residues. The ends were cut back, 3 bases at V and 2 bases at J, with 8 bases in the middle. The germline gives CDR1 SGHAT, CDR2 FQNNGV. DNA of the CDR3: TGTGCCAGCAGCTTTGCGGAGGCCTACGAGCAGTACTTC. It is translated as CASSFAEAYEQYF.

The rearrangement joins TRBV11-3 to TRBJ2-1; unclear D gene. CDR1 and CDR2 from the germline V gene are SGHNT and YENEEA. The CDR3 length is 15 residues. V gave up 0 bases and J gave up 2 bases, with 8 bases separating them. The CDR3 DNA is TGTGCCAGCAGCTTAGATCGCAGGACCTACAATGAGCAGTTCTTC. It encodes CASSLDRRTYNEQFF.

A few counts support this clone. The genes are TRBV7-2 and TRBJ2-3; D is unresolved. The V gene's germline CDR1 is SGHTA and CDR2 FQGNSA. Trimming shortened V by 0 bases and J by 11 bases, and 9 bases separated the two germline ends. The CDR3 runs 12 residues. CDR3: CASSLAAALQYF. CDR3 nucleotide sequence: TGTGCCAGCAGCTTAGCGGCCGCTCTGCAGTATTTT.

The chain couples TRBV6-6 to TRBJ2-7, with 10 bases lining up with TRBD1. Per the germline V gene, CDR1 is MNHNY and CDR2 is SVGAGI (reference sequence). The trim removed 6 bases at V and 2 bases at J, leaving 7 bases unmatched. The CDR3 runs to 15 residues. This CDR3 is CASRGGQGPTYEQYF. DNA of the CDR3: TGTGCCAGCAGGGGGGGACAGGGGCCCACCTACGAGCAGTACTTC.

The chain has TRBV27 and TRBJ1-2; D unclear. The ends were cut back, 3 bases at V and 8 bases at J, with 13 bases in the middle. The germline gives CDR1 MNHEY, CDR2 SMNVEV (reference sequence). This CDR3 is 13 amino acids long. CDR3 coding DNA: TGTGCCAGCAGTTTGATCTACAACAGCGGCTACACCTTC. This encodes CASSLIYNSGYTF.